This T cell receptor beta chain comes out of a study of shared clonotypes between healthy human individuals. Study-level background: Three plates were used per donor for CD4 naive, three for CD4 memory, two for CD8 naive and one for CD8 memory. Regarding the study as a whole: The study's rarefaction showed incomplete sorted-subset sequencing despite large depth. Limitation of the genetic and exposure-history diversity represented came from the few donors. The expectation was that sequencing depth would affect clonotype sharing among donors.

This clone was found a few times. Its antigen is still unknown. The ends were cut back, 5 bases at V and 1 base at J, with 14 bases in the middle. This CDR3 comprises 15 residues. Germline loops: CDR1 SGHVS, CDR2 FQNEAQ. Sequenced by immunoSEQ multiplex PCR; TCRdb stores in-frame clones only, minus some. Found here are approximately 720,000 clones, 60% to 80% of them singletons; the top ten hold about 1.7%. This clonotype was sampled from a woman between 25 and 40 years old in good health. The sample consisted of memory CD4+ T cells sorted from blood. Described subset: CD45RA-negative fraction. This rearrangement joins TRBV7-8 to TRBJ1-1; possibly TRBD1 for D (6 bases). The CDR3 DNA sequence: TGTGCCAGCAGCCCCGACAGGCCAGGGAACACTGAAGCTTTCTTT. Residues: CASSPDRPGNTEAFF.